This is a list of T cell receptor beta chains from one sample in a study of shared clonotypes between healthy human individuals. Generated by immunoSEQ multiplex PCR, the TCRdb table keeps only in-frame clones and is missing some. This sample carries millions of clones, more than 85% of them seen once, and the ten largest clones take approximately 1.7%. The sequenced sample was naive CD8+ T cells from PBMCs. The receptor set was obtained from a man aged 18 to 29 in good health. Some clones in this sample may be carry-over from other donors' samples. Both conserved end residues are part of each CDR3. D genes are given only for firm matches. For some rows the clone size is stated as once, few or many, or as a class when expanded; others skip it.

D	J	size	V	CDR3	DNA
-	TRBJ2-4	-	TRBV27	CASSLSWDGAKNIQYF	TGTGCCAGCAGTTTATCGTGGGATGGGGCCAAAAACATTCAGTACTTC
-	TRBJ1-5	-	TRBV19	CASSTSTGPRGNQPQHF	TGTGCCAGTAGTACTTCTACAGGGCCGCGTGGCAATCAGCCCCAGCATTTT
TRBD2	TRBJ2-1	-	TRBV19	CASSISSGWNNEQFF	TGTGCCAGTAGTATATCTAGCGGGTGGAACAATGAGCAGTTCTTC
TRBD2	TRBJ2-7	once	TRBV7-2	CASSLEASGYYEQYF	TGTGCCAGCAGCTTAGAGGCTAGCGGTTACTACGAGCAGTACTTC
-	TRBJ2-7	-	TRBV5-1	CASSSWTDSYEQYF	TGCGCCAGCAGCTCTTGGACGGATTCCTACGAGCAGTACTTC
-	TRBJ2-1	once	TRBV7-9	CASIPAWVDNEQFF	TGTGCCAGCATCCCGGCATGGGTAGACAATGAGCAGTTCTTC
-	TRBJ2-2	-	TRBV4-1	CASSQGRGIAGELFF	TGCGCCAGCAGCCAAGGCCGAGGAATCGCCGGGGAGCTGTTTTTT
-	TRBJ1-1	few	TRBV2	CASSVSSVNTEAFF	TGTGCCAGCAGTGTATCGTCTGTGAACACTGAAGCTTTCTTT
TRBD2	TRBJ2-7	once	TRBV6-5	CASSYSGEGPYEQYF	TGTGCCAGCAGTTACTCGGGGGAGGGCCCCTACGAGCAGTACTTC
-	TRBJ2-1	-	TRBV10-2	CASSDRLYYNEQFF	TGCGCCAGCAGTGACAGGTTATACTACAATGAGCAGTTCTTC
-	TRBJ1-2	few	TRBV13	CASSFREGYTF	TGTGCCAGCAGCTTTCGCGAGGGCTACACCTTC
TRBD1	TRBJ2-5	-	TRBV27	CASSPDRVGETQYF	TGTGCCAGCAGTCCGGACAGGGTCGGTGAGACCCAGTACTTC
-	TRBJ2-7	-	TRBV5-5	CASSFTPGRTYEQYF	TGTGCCAGCAGCTTTACACCGGGACGGACCTACGAGCAGTACTTC
TRBD1	TRBJ1-2	-	TRBV27	CASSPTGGYGYTF	TGTGCCAGCAGCCCCACAGGGGGCTATGGCTACACCTTC
TRBD1	TRBJ2-7	-	TRBV30	CAWGYRGYEQYF	TGTGCCTGGGGTTACAGGGGCTACGAGCAGTACTTC
-	TRBJ1-2	-	TRBV6-1	CASREDRSNGYTF	TGTGCCAGCAGAGAGGACAGAAGCAATGGCTACACCTTC
-	TRBJ1-1	few	TRBV7-9	CASRIGSGGEAFF	TGTGCCAGCAGGATAGGGAGCGGTGGTGAAGCTTTCTTT
-	TRBJ2-1	-	TRBV30	CAWSGWGWNEQFF	TGTGCCTGGAGTGGGTGGGGGTGGAATGAGCAGTTCTTC
-	TRBJ1-3	-	TRBV6-5	CASSYSANSGNTIYF	TGTGCCAGCAGTTACTCGGCAAACTCTGGAAACACCATATATTTT
TRBD1	TRBJ1-1	-	TRBV2	CASSELSGQGACEAFF	TGTGCCAGCAGTGAATTATCGGGACAGGGGGCCTGTGAAGCTTTCTTT
TRBD2	TRBJ2-1	-	TRBV27	CASRSLVTGGRGEQFF	TGTGCCAGCAGAAGCCTCGTGACGGGAGGGCGTGGTGAGCAGTTCTTC
-	TRBJ2-7	-	TRBV7-2	CASTQIAGAYEQYF	TGTGCCAGCACCCAAATAGCAGGGGCCTACGAGCAGTACTTC
-	TRBJ2-3	-	TRBV4-3	CASSQDQRLPTDTQYF	TGCGCCAGCAGCCAAGATCAGAGACTACCTACCGATACGCAGTATTTT
TRBD1	TRBJ2-7	-	TRBV11-2	CASSRTLGTGGYEQYF	TGTGCCAGCAGCCGCACGTTGGGGACAGGGGGCTACGAGCAGTACTTC
-	TRBJ2-1	-	TRBV12-5	CASGLTGQSYNEQFF	TGTGCTAGTGGTTTGACAGGGCAATCCTACAATGAGCAGTTCTTC